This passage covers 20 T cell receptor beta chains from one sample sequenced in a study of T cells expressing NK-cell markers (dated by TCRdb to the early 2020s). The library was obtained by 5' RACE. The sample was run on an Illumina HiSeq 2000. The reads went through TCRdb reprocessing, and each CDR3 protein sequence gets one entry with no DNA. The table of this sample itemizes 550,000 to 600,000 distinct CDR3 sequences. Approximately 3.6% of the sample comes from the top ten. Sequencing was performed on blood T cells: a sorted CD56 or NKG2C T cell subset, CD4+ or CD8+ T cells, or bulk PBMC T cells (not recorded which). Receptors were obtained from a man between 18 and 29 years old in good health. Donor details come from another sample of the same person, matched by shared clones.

CDR3 sequence: CASSLEASGEQFF. The V call is TRBV5-6, the J call TRBJ2-1; the D call from TCRdb, TRBD2, cannot be confirmed without DNA. Germline V gene lookup returns CDR1 SGHDT and CDR2 YYEEEE. This CDR3 is built from 13 residues. The whole variable domain, filled in from reference TRBV5-6 and TRBJ2-1, reads DAGVTQSPTHLIKTRGQQVTLRCSPKSGHDTVSWYQQALGQGPQFIFQYYEEEERQRGNFPDRFSGHQFPNYSSELNVNALLLGDSALYLCASSLEASGEQFFGPGTRLTVL.

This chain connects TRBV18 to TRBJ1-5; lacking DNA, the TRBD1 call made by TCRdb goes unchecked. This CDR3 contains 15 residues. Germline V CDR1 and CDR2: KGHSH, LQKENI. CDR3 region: CASSEGTGGNQPQHF.

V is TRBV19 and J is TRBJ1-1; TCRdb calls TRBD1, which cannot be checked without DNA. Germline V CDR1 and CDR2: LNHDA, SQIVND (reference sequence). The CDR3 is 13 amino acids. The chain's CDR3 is CASSMSGTDEAFF.

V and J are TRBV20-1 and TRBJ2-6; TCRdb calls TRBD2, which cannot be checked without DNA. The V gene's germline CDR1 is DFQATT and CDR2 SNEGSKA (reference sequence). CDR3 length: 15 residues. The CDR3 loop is CSATEGSGGANVLTF.

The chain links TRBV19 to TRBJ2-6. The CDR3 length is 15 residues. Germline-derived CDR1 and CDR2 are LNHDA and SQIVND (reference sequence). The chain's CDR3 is CASSIDSSGANVLTF. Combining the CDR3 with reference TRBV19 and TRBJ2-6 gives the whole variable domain DGGITQSPKYLFRKEGQNVTLSCEQNLNHDAMYWYRQDPGQGLRLIYYSQIVNDFQKGDIAEGYSVSREKKESFPLTVTSAQKNPTAFYLCASSIDSSGANVLTFGAGSRLTVL.

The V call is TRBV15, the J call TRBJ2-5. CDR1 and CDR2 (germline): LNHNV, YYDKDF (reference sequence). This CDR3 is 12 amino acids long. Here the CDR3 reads CATSKAEETQYF.

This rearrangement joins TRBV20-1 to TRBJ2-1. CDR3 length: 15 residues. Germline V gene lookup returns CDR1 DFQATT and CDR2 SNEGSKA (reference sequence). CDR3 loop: CSARVGLAYIGEQFF.

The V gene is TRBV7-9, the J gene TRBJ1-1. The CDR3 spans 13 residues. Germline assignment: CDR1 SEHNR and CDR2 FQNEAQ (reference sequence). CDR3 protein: CASSFEKDGEAFF.

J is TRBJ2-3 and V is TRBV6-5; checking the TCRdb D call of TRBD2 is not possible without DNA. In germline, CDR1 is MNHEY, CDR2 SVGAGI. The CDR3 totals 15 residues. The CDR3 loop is CASSYGGVRTDTQYF.

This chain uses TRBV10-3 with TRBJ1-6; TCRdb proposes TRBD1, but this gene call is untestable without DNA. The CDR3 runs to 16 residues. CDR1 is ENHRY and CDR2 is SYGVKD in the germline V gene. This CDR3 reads CAISEQTGKNNSPLHF.

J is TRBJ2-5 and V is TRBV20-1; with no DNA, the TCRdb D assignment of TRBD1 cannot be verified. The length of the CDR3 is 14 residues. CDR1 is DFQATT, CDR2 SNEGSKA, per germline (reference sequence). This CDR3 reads CSARGVGRGETQYF.

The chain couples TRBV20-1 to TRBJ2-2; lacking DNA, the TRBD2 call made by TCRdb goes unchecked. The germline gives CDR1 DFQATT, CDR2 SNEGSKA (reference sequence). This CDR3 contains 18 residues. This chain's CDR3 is CSARPAGGRALVTGELFF.

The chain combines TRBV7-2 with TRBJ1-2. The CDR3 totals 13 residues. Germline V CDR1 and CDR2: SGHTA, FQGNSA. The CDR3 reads CASSSSNDGGYTF.

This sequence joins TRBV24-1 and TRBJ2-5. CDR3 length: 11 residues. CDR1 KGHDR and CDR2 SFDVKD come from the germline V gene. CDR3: CATEFQETQYF.

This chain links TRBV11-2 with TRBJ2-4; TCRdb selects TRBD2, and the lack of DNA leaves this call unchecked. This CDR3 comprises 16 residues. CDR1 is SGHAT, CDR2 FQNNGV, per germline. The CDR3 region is CASTSGTLIAKNIQYF.

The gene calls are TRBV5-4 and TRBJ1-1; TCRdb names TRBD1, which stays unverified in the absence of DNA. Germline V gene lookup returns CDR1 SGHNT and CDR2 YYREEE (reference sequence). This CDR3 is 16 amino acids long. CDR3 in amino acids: CASRAGTTALNTEAFF.

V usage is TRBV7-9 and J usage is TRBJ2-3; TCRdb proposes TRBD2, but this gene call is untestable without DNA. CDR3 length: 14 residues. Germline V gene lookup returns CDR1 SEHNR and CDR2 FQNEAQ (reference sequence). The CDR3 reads CASSFNSGTDTQYF.

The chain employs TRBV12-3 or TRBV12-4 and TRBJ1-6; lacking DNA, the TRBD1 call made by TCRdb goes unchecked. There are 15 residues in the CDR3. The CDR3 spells CASSATRTGNSPLHF.

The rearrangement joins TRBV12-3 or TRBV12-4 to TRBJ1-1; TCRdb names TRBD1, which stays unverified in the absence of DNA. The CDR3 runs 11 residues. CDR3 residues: CASDAGVKAFF.

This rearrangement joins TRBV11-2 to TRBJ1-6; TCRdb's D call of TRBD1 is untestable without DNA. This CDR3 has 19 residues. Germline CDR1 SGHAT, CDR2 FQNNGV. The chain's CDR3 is CASSPIARDRGRMGSPLHF.